The present entry profiles one TCR beta chain with its context. This table comes from immunoSEQ multiplex PCR, and its TCRdb copy is limited to in-frame clones, with some not included. The table has about 120,000 clones, more than 85% seen once; the top ten hold about 1.5%. The CDR3 is made up of 14 amino acids. Germline V gene sequence: CDR1 MNHEY, CDR2 SMNVEV (reference sequence). V was clipped by 4 bases and J by 1 base, with 11 bases between them. Sample time point: peripheral blood 6 weeks after treatment start. Samples spanned pretreatment and treatment, with 1 to 8 time points per patient. This entry comes from a study of PD-L1 blockade in urothelial cancer.

The TCR sequence derives from a man in his fifties or sixties with urothelial cancer. This specimen consisted of PBMCs, obtained around atezolizumab (anti-PD-L1) treatment. The rearrangement joins TRBV27 to TRBJ2-7; D possibly corresponds to TRBD1 (6 bases). This CDR3 is CASSSGQISYEQYF. CDR3 DNA sequence: TGTGCCAGCAGTTCCGGACAGATATCCTACGAGCAGTACTTC.